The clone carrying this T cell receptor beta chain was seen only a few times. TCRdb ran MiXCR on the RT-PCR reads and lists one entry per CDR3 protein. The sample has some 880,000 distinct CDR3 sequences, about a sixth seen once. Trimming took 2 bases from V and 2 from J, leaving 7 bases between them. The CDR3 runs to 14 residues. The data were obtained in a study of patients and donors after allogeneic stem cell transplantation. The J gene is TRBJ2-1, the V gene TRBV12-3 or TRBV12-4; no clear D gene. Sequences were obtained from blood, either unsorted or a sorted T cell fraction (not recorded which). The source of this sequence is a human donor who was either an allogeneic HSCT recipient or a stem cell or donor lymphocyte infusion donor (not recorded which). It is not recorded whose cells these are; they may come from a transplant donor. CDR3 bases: TGTGCCAGCAGTTTAATTCGGACCTACAATGAGCAGTTCTTC. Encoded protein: CASSLIRTYNEQFF.